Sequencing of this T cell receptor (beta chain) was carried out in a study of OX40 agonist ivuxolimab in advanced cancers. About the investigation overall: Ivuxolimab was a fully human IgG2 agonistic monoclonal antibody targeting the costimulatory receptor OX40 (CD134). Intravenous ivuxolimab was administered to patients every 2 weeks at six dose levels: 0.01, 0.1, 0.3, 1.5, 3 and 10 mg/kg. Of the 50 or so patients in dose escalation, some 19 had hepatocellular carcinoma, some 15 had melanoma, 9 had renal cell carcinoma and 9 had head and neck cancer. A male proportion of around 83% and a mean age of approximately 58 years, ranging from 23 to 79, were recorded for the dose-escalation cohort. Patients were allowed to have had prior anti-PD-1, anti-PD-L1 or anti-CTLA-4 therapy, and approximately 40% of the dose-escalation patients had previously received checkpoint inhibitors. Partial responses occurred in three dose-escalation patients, of whom one had hepatocellular carcinoma and two had cutaneous melanoma. The purpose of peripheral TCRbeta sequencing was to test whether ivuxolimab changed TCR sequence diversity and led to clonal T-cell expansion. The paper reports the monotherapy dose-escalation portion (N ≈ 50 patients) of the phase I ivuxolimab trial. General conclusions and limits of the study: At doses from 0.1 to 3.0 mg/kg, clonal expansion was seen in both CD4+ and CD8+ blood T cells between baseline and week 6. Partial responders in the 0.1-3.0 mg/kg groups had among the lowest normalized peripheral clonal expansion, especially among CD8+ T cells. Which antigens the clonally expanded peripheral T cells were specific for was not determined. After ivuxolimab, more expanded clones were found on average in CD8+ T cells than in CD4+ T cells. Low levels of normalized T-cell clonal expansion were also seen in some nonresponding patients.

As regards this clone: No antigen is known for it. No qualities accompany the bases; no much larger clone lies one base away.

Patients with autoimmune disease history or receiving systemic immunosuppression were excluded from the trial. In every dose cohort, peripheral blood was drawn for TCR sequencing at baseline, cycle 4 day 1, and cycle 7 day 1. The samples were drawn from a first-in-human, open-label, multicenter phase I dose-escalation trial of ivuxolimab. Adults with locally advanced or metastatic head and neck squamous cell, hepatocellular, melanoma or renal cell carcinoma were enrolled in the trial. Before TCR sequencing, CD4+ T cells and CD8+ T cells from peripheral blood were sorted into separate populations. The CDR3 goes from the cysteine to the phenylalanine over 15 residues. Just the 45-base CDR3 DNA is kept, in frame starting at base 1. Relative to germline, V is 4 bases shorter and J is 4 bases shorter, with 14 bases between their ends. The germline V gene specifies SNHLY as CDR1 and FYNNEI as CDR2. Genomic DNA was isolated from the sorted cells so that the TCRbeta CDR3 region could be sequenced. TCRbeta CDR3 regions were sequenced using the immunoSEQ Assay. TCRdb stores this immuneACCESS table with in-frame sequences only. Part of the clones is absent; in the studies checked, under half of the shortfall reflects unresolved V genes, and no reason is known for the rest. The sample records about 61,000 clones, more than 65% of which are singletons. Around 0.47% of the sample is in the top ten clones.

Sample: CD4+ or CD8+ T cells sorted from blood, taken in a trial of the OX40 agonist ivuxolimab. The rearranged segments are TRBV2 and TRBJ2-1, with no confidently assigned D gene. The receptor was derived from an adult with an advanced solid tumor such as melanoma, head and neck, liver or kidney cancer. The encoded CDR3 is CASSVRRRSYNEQFF. Here is the DNA: TGTGCCAGCAGTGTCCGGCGACGAAGTTACAATGAGCAGTTCTTC. Supplemented by the reference TRBV2 and TRBJ2-1 proteins around the CDR3, the complete variable domain is EPEVTQTPSHQVTQMGQEVILRCVPISNHLYFYWYRQILGQKVEFLVSFYNNEISEKSEIFDDQFSVERPDGSNFTLKIRSTKLEDSAMYFCASSVRRRSYNEQFFGPGTRLTVL.